The 11 T cell receptor beta chains listed next were all sequenced from one sample in a study of cytomegalovirus exposure and HLA in healthy donors. With 60 Vbeta and 13 Jbeta primers, the PCR was carried out. The method was immunoSEQ multiplex PCR; TCRdb's version includes in-frame clones alone and lacks a portion of them. The table lists 190,000 or so clones, 75% to 85% of them singletons. Sequencing was carried out using PBMCs. These receptors all stem from a male donor in good health and CMV-seropositive.

The chain has TRBV4-3 and TRBJ2-5, with 9 bases aligning to TRBD2. Germline V gives CDR1 LGHNA, CDR2 YSLEER. V shed 3 bases and J 1 base; nucleotides not matched to a gene: 0. This CDR3 has 14 residues. The chain's CDR3 is CASSQTSGQETQYF. In nucleotides, the CDR3 is TGCGCCAGCAGCCAGACTAGCGGCCAAGAGACCCAGTACTTC.

This clone has just one count. This sequence joins TRBV30 and TRBJ1-3, with D perhaps matching TRBD1 (6 bases). V lost 3 bases to trimming and J lost 0 bases, with 12 bases between them. CDR1 is GTSNPN, CDR2 SVGIG, per germline (reference sequence). The CDR3 has 15 residues. CDR3 amino acids: CAWRTGLGSGNTIYF. CDR3 DNA: TGTGCCTGGAGGACAGGTCTAGGCTCTGGAAACACCATATATTTT. The variable domain in full, completed from reference TRBV30 and TRBJ1-3, reads SQTIHQWPATLVQPVGSPLSLECTVEGTSNPNLYWYRQAAGRGLQLLFYSVGIGQISSEVPQNLSASRPQDRQFILSSKKLLLSDSGFYLCAWRTGLGSGNTIYFGEGSWLTVV.

This chain links TRBV7-3 with TRBJ2-5; 7 bases are a match to TRBD2. TRBJ2-7 matches the DNA end more closely, so the J call is doubtful. This CDR3 comprises 15 residues. Germline CDR1 and CDR2: SGHTA and FQGTGA. CDR3 nucleotides: TGTGCCAGCAGCCAAGGGCCCGGACTAGTCTACGAGCAGTACTTC. This gives the protein CASSQGPGLVYEQYF.

This clone was seen only once. The V call is TRBV4-1, the J call TRBJ2-7; TRBD2 matches 8 bases. The CDR3 consists of 14 residues. Germline CDR1 and CDR2: MGHRA and YSYEKL. After removal of 4 bases from V and 7 bases from J, the junction contained 9 bases not matched to a gene. CDR3 amino acids: CASSLGLAFLEQYF. Written as DNA, the CDR3 is TGCGCCAGCAGCCTTGGACTAGCCTTTCTGGAGCAGTACTTC.

The chain is built from TRBV7-9 and TRBJ2-7; no definite D call. Germline V gene data show CDR1 as SEHNR and CDR2 as FQNEAQ (reference sequence). The length of the CDR3 is 14 residues. Trimming took 5 bases from V and 4 from J, leaving 15 bases between them. CDR3 sequence reads: CASSPPPSLYEQYF. DNA of the CDR3: TGTGCCAGCAGCCCACCCCCTAGTTTGTACGAGCAGTACTTC.

The V and J genes are TRBV7-2 and TRBJ2-6; weak D call: TRBD2 (6 bases). CDR3 length: 18 amino acids. With 4 bases removed from V and 0 bases from J, the gap between germline ends came to 16 bases. Germline CDR1 is SGHTA and CDR2 is FQGNSA. The DNA of the CDR3 is TGTGCCAGCAGCTCGAAGAAGCGGGTCTACTCTGGGGCCAACGTCCTGACTTTC. This codes for CASSSKKRVYSGANVLTF.

The chain is built from TRBV19 and TRBJ1-2; tentatively, D is TRBD1 (6 bases). The CDR3 contains 15 residues. Germline lookup yields CDR1 LNHDA and CDR2 SQIVND (reference sequence). V was cut by 2 bases and J by 2 bases, with 12 bases left in between. This chain's CDR3 is CASSINREWNYGYTF. CDR3 DNA: TGTGCCAGTAGTATAAACAGGGAATGGAACTATGGCTACACCTTC.

This chain joins TRBV19 and TRBJ2-7; possibly TRBD2 for D (5 bases). Trimming shortened V by 8 bases and J by 0 bases, and 14 bases separated the two germline ends. The CDR3 has 14 amino acids. Germline CDR1 is LNHDA and CDR2 is SQIVND (reference sequence). The CDR3 loop reads CASSFTGSSYEQYF. The CDR3 DNA is TGTGCCAGTTCTTTCACGGGAAGCTCCTACGAGCAGTACTTC.

J is TRBJ1-1 and V is TRBV18, with a weak D call TRBD1 (6 bases). V dropped 6 bases and J dropped 2 bases, with 16 bases sitting between them. CDR1 and CDR2 from the germline V gene are KGHSH and LQKENI. The length of the CDR3 is 15 residues. The CDR3 here is CASSRVDSFNTEAFF. DNA of the CDR3: TGTGCCAGCTCCCGGGTGGACAGCTTCAACACTGAAGCTTTCTTT.

V and J are TRBV15 and TRBJ2-7; D may be TRBD1 (7 bases). The germline V gene has CDR1 LNHNV and CDR2 YYDKDF (reference sequence). Trimming cost V 3 bases and J 5 bases, with 17 bases left between them. CDR3 length: 15 residues. Written as DNA, the CDR3 is TGTGCCACCAGCAGGGAACTGACAGGGAGGAACGAGCAGTACTTC. It encodes CATSRELTGRNEQYF.

This chain connects TRBV19 to TRBJ2-7, with D possibly being TRBD1 (5 bases). CDR1 is LNHDA, CDR2 SQIVND, per germline (reference sequence). The CDR3 covers 15 residues. Trimming stripped 0 bases from V and 6 bases from J, with 15 bases between. The CDR3 coding sequence is TGTGCCAGTAGTATAGAGCTGAGTAGGGGCTCCGAGCAGTACTTC. This gives the protein CASSIELSRGSEQYF.